This T cell receptor (beta chain) is from a study of somatic mutations in cytotoxic T cells in rheumatoid arthritis (dated by TCRdb to about 2017). Turning to the overall study: Peripheral blood (around 28 ml EDTA) was collected from patients immediately after diagnosis and before any treatment began. Some T-cell populations stained with V beta antibodies were sorted by flow on a FACSAria II or Sony SH800 to nearly 100% purity, with sorted V beta1+ cells additionally subjected to TCRB sequencing. Whether expanded CD8+ T-cell clones in untreated, newly diagnosed rheumatoid arthritis carry somatic mutations was the study question, and clonality was characterized with TCRB deep sequencing. TCRB deep sequencing was performed for roughly 69 rheumatoid arthritis patients and around 22 healthy controls. Median age was essentially the same in the patient group and the control group. Study-level results and caveats: Rheumatoid arthritis patients and age-matched healthy controls did not significantly differ in CD8+ T-cell clonality. The slight TRBV07 underrepresentation in patients was not adjusted for multiple comparisons. The expanded CD8+ clones had unknown antigen targets, and not appearing in virus-specific databases did not rule out that they were virus-specific. Healthy controls showed no age-related increase in CD8+ clonality, whereas patients did (Spearman r ~ 0.5). In about an eighth of the roughly 60 patients the largest CD8+ clone exceeded 20% of CD8+ cells, and several identical CD8+ TCRB sequences were shared between blood and synovial fluid.

Regarding this clone: This clone's antigen is unknown. No per-base quality is available; no much larger clone lies one base away.

A distance of 14 bases separates the germline ends of V and J, which lose 3 bases and 7 bases respectively. The CDR3 runs 14 amino acids, cysteine and phenylalanine included. Left in the record is the CDR3 DNA by itself, 42 bases read in frame from the first base. CDR1 and CDR2, per the germline V gene (reference sequence), are SGHKS and YYEKEE. On an AutoMACS, CD4+ and CD8+ cells were isolated via positive magnetic bead selection, and their purity was verified by flow cytometry. A TCR V beta antibody panel was used in flow cytometry to screen first for clonal expansions, which were then characterized by TCRB deep sequencing of sorted CD8+ fractions. Peripheral blood mononuclear cells were isolated by Ficoll-Paque PLUS density gradient separation. DNA from CD4-enriched, CD8-enriched or PBMC samples was extracted using Nucleospin Tissue or Tissue XS kits and then quantified on a Qubit 2.0 fluorometer.

Genomic DNA underwent TCRB CDR3 sequencing using the immunoSEQ assay. As for the authors' bioinformatics: Only a few patient CD8+ clones larger than 1% matched published virus-specific TCRB sequences when compared against them. The analyses included only productive TCRB rearrangements. Clonality was expressed as a Shannon entropy-based productive clonality index, with each clone defined by a unique TCRB CDR3 sequence. The template counts of each clone relative to the total templates per sample were used to calculate repertoire overlap between two samples. A correlation with a Spearman r of roughly 0.6 was found between V-gene usage by flow cytometry and V-gene usage by TCRB sequencing. The table comes from immuneACCESS by way of TCRdb, which keeps in-frame sequences with V and J called. Part of the clones is missing from these tables; in studies checked, under half for an unresolved V gene and the rest for unknown reasons. V and J calls and clone size come straight from that table; D and trimming were deduced from the DNA. The sample table shows about 23,000 clones, and roughly 80% are seen once. 3.5% to 4% of the sample goes to the ten largest clones.

The origin of this receptor is an adult with rheumatoid arthritis. The chain uses TRBV5-5 and TRBJ1-5; matching of 5 bases hints at TRBD1 as the D gene. The sample comprised CD8+ T cells sorted from blood. CDR3 reads: CASSSLQGLQPQHF. The bases read TGTGCCAGCAGCTCCCTCCAGGGTCTACAGCCCCAGCATTTT.